A single TCR beta chain is shown here with its context. The antigen remains undetermined. Unmatched junction bases numbered 16, after V lost 3 bases and J lost 9 bases. This CDR3 comprises 18 residues. Germline lookup yields CDR1 SGHTA and CDR2 FQGNSA. Researchers ran the PCR with 60 Vbeta and 13 Jbeta primers. Profiled with immunoSEQ multiplex PCR; TCRdb holds only in-frame clones, not every one. The data show 180,000 or so clones, 77% seen once. The record originates from a study of cytomegalovirus exposure and HLA in healthy donors. Study details: Of roughly 400 genotyped donors, about 80% grouped in the Caucasian-associated ancestry cluster. Study results and caveats: Listed as cytomegalovirus-associated were over 150 TCR beta chains. Specific recognition of CMV antigens was confirmed in vitro for a few chains (all CMV-associated). A few V segments could not be told apart, such as TRBV6-2 and TRBV6-3, and were left out.

Sequenced material: PBMCs. V is TRBV7-2 and J is TRBJ2-3; 12 bases map to TRBD2. This clonotype was obtained from a man aged 18 to 30 in good health and CMV-seronegative. The CDR3 nucleotides read TGTGCCAGCAGCTTGGGCCCGGGACTAGCGGGCGCGGGTCGCACGCAGTATTTT. It encodes CASSLGPGLAGAGRTQYF.